This entry lists 27 T cell receptor beta chains sequenced from one sample in a study of blood T cell repertoires in COVID-19. Produced via immunoSEQ multiplex PCR; TCRdb's table is partial and in-frame only. Of roughly 26,000 clones in the sample, around two thirds were seen once. Specimen: peripheral blood. These receptors were collected from a man in his 60s with active or convalescent COVID-19.

The chain joins TRBV3-1 (or the pseudogene TRBV3-2) to TRBJ1-2; the D gene is possibly TRBD1 (6 bases). The CDR3 contains 15 residues. The germline gives CDR1 LGHDT, CDR2 YNNKEL (reference sequence). The V gene lost 0 bases and the J gene lost 4 bases, with 12 bases spanning the gap. The CDR3 loop reads CASSQENRASYGYTF. CDR3 bases: TGTGCCAGCAGCCAAGAGAACAGGGCTTCCTATGGCTACACCTTC.

The chain uses TRBV5-1 and TRBJ1-2, with 7 bases identical to TRBD1. Germline V gene lookup returns CDR1 SGHRS and CDR2 YFSETQ. The V segment lost 4 bases and the J segment 4 bases; nucleotides outside the gene matches: 7. CDR3 size: 14 residues. The CDR3 nucleotides read TGCGCCAGCAGCACGACAGGGTCGTCCTATGGCTACACCTTC. Translating gives CASSTTGSSYGYTF.

J is TRBJ1-2 and V is TRBV3-1 (or the pseudogene TRBV3-2); unclear D gene. CDR1 LGHDT and CDR2 YNNKEL come from the germline V gene (reference sequence). This CDR3 spans 16 amino acids. Trimming shortened V by 1 base and J by 4 bases, and 16 bases separated the two germline ends. CDR3 loop: CASSQGQAATFYGYTF. In DNA form, the CDR3 reads TGTGCCAGCAGCCAAGGGCAGGCCGCCACATTCTATGGCTACACCTTC.

About this clone: An end of the junction differs from the germline gene, which may be a read error. The chain couples TRBV7-9 to TRBJ1-1, with 9 bases fitting TRBD1. The germline CDR1 and CDR2 sequences are SEHNR and FQNEAQ (reference sequence). This CDR3 has 13 residues. The CDR3 sequence is CASTDRGNTEVFF. The CDR3 DNA is TGTGCCAGCACGGACAGGGGAAACACTGAAGTTTTCTTT.

This sequence joins TRBV5-1 and TRBJ2-2; no reliable D call. From germline, CDR1 is SGHRS and CDR2 YFSETQ. V was clipped by 2 bases and J by 1 base, with 12 bases between them. CDR3 length: 16 amino acids. In nucleotides, the CDR3 is TGCGCCAGCAGCTTTCTTCAGGCCTGGAACACCGGGGAGCTGTTTTTT. It yields the protein CASSFLQAWNTGELFF.

This chain links TRBV5-8 with TRBJ1-5, with unresolved D. The CDR3 length is 16 residues. Trimming took 4 bases from V and 0 from J, leaving 14 bases between them. Germline V gives CDR1 SGHTS, CDR2 YDEGEE. The CDR3, as DNA: TGTGCCAGCAGCCCCCCTGGGAGAAATAGCAATCAGCCCCAGCATTTT. Its translation is CASSPPGRNSNQPQHF. The full variable domain, in which reference TRBV5-8 and TRBJ1-5 provide the parts outside the CDR3, is EAGVTQSPTHLIKTRGQQATLRCSPISGHTSVYWYQQALGLGLQFLLWYDEGEERNRGNFPPRFSGRQFPNYSSELNVNALELEDSALYLCASSPPGRNSNQPQHFGDGTRLSIL.

The chain links TRBV7-3 to TRBJ1-2, with 9 bases that match TRBD1. Germline trimming cut 5 bases from V and 8 bases from J; bases unmatched to any gene: 12. Germline CDR1 and CDR2: SGHTA and FQGTGA. The CDR3 is 15 residues long. CDR3 bases: TGTGCCAGCAGCCAAAAACCGGGACAGGGTGGCGGCTACACCTTC. Translated, it gives CASSQKPGQGGGYTF.

The chain carries TRBV5-1 and TRBJ1-4; D not certain. From germline, CDR1 is SGHRS and CDR2 YFSETQ. The CDR3 is 14 amino acids. V was pared by 0 bases and J by 8 bases, with 11 bases between. CDR3 amino acids: CASSLDLVREKLFF. Written as DNA, the CDR3 is TGCGCCAGCAGCTTGGATTTGGTTCGGGAAAAACTGTTTTTT.

The gene calls are TRBV11-2 and TRBJ2-5; 8 positions match TRBD2. This CDR3 comprises 14 residues. CDR1 is SGHAT and CDR2 is FQNNGV in the germline V gene. After removal of 3 bases from V and 4 bases from J, the junction contained 4 bases not matched to a gene. CDR3 loop: CASSFSGATETQYF. Written as DNA, the CDR3 is TGTGCCAGCAGCTTTAGCGGGGCCACAGAGACCCAGTACTTC.

The chain recombines TRBV5-1 with TRBJ2-7, with TRBD1 identical over 8 bases. The junction had 12 bases not matched to a gene; V was cut back by 4 bases and J by 6 bases. The CDR3 loop spans 15 amino acids. The germline CDR1 and CDR2 sequences are SGHRS and YFSETQ. The CDR3 DNA follows: TGCGCCAGCAGCATTCGGACAGGGACACAGGGCGAGCAGTACTTC. This gives the protein CASSIRTGTQGEQYF. Complete variable domain (other parts from reference TRBV5-1 and TRBJ2-7): KAGVTQTPRYLIKTRGQQVTLSCSPISGHRSVSWYQQTPGQGLQFLFEYFSETQRNKGNFPGRFSGRQFSNSRSEMNVSTLELGDSALYLCASSIRTGTQGEQYFGPGTRLTVT.

The chain carries TRBV21-1 and TRBJ2-7; TRBD2, the table's D call, was not compared with the DNA. TRBV21-1 constitutes a pseudogene. This CDR3 spans 14 amino acids. CDR3 DNA sequence: TGTGCCAGCAGCAAAGAACGACCGGGTCTGGAGCCCGACTTC. It is translated as CASSKERPGLEPDF.

V gene TRBV13 combines with J gene TRBJ1-1, with a tentative D call TRBD1 (5 bases). CDR1 and CDR2 from the germline V gene are PRHDT and FYEKMQ (reference sequence). Trimming left V 7 bases short and J 1 base short, with 10 bases between. The CDR3 is made up of 13 amino acids. The CDR3: CASTLGANTEAFF. CDR3 sequence (DNA): TGTGCCAGCACCCTTGGGGCGAACACTGAAGCTTTCTTT.

This clone was seen only a few times. The chain couples TRBV25-1 to TRBJ1-1, with TRBD1 as a possible D gene (5 bases). The germline V and J ends were trimmed by 6 bases and 2 bases, with 13 bases remaining between them. The CDR3 is made up of 14 amino acids. The germline V gene encodes CDR1 MGHDK and CDR2 SYGVNS. CDR3 region: CASRGSGSNTEAFF. The CDR3 DNA reads TGTGCCAGCAGGGGGTCAGGGTCTAACACTGAAGCTTTCTTT.

The gene calls are TRBV25-1 and TRBJ1-1; D is ambiguous. This CDR3 has 18 amino acids. Germline lookup yields CDR1 MGHDK and CDR2 SYGVNS. Trimming removed 4 bases at V and 0 bases at J, with 21 bases between. DNA for the CDR3: TGTGCCAGCAGTGCCCGAGATCGGGTTTGGGAGATGAACACTGAAGCTTTCTTT. It specifies CASSARDRVWEMNTEAFF.

The rearrangement uses TRBV19 and TRBJ1-1, with D perhaps matching TRBD1 (5 bases). The CDR3 sequence is 14 residues long. V dropped 3 bases and J dropped 8 bases, with 16 bases sitting between them. Germline V gene sequence: CDR1 LNHDA, CDR2 SQIVND (reference sequence). The chain's CDR3 is CASSIRVHPGEAFF. CDR3 nucleotides: TGTGCCAGTAGTATCAGGGTGCACCCGGGCGAAGCTTTCTTT.

The chain couples TRBV6-2 or TRBV6-3 to TRBJ2-3, with D unclear. The CDR3 runs to 14 residues. Trimming removed 6 bases at V and 1 base at J, with 11 bases between. Germline V lookup: CDR1 MNHEY, CDR2 SVGEGT. CDR3 loop: CASSPPSGTDTQYF. DNA for the CDR3: TGTGCCAGCAGCCCTCCCAGCGGCACAGATACGCAGTATTTT.

This rearrangement joins TRBV10-1 to TRBJ1-6, with 7 bases aligning to TRBD1. This CDR3 is 15 amino acids long. Germline loops: CDR1 WNHNN, CDR2 SYGVQD (reference sequence). V lost 5 bases and J lost 6; bases outside the gene matches: 7. CDR3 coding DNA: TGCGCCAGCAGTAATTCGACAGGGATTAATTCACCCCTCCACTTT. It specifies CASSNSTGINSPLHF.

CDR3 in amino acids: CASSRAGQGYEQYF. In nucleotides, the CDR3 is TGTGCCAGCAGCCGCGCCGGGCAGGGCTACGAGCAGTACTTC. The rearrangement links TRBV11-1 to TRBJ2-7, with a possible D match to TRBD1 (5 bases). CDR3 length: 14 amino acids. V lost 5 bases and J 3 bases, leaving 14 bases between the germline ends. Per germline, CDR1 SGHAT and CDR2 FQDESV (reference sequence).

This clone has more than one count but fewer than ten. The rearrangement uses TRBV7-9 and TRBJ1-6; TRBD1 aligns across 9 bases. The CDR3 spans 18 residues. Germline values: CDR1 SEHNR, CDR2 FQNEAQ (reference sequence). V shed 5 bases and J 8 bases; nucleotides not matched to a gene: 16. The CDR3 nucleotides are TGTGCCAGCAGCCCGGACAGGGGATCAATCGGGAACGATTCACCCCTCCACTTT. Its protein is CASSPDRGSIGNDSPLHF.

This clone was found a few times. The V call is TRBV5-1, the J call TRBJ1-1, with D perhaps TRBD1 (6 bases). V was pared by 1 base and J by 7 bases, with 8 bases between. The CDR3 sequence is 12 residues long. Germline V gives CDR1 SGHRS, CDR2 YFSETQ. The chain's CDR3 is CASSLPGDEAFF. The CDR3 DNA reads as TGCGCCAGCAGCTTGCCAGGGGATGAAGCTTTCTTT.

The chain employs TRBV11-3 and TRBJ2-3; D possibly corresponds to TRBD2 (6 bases). This CDR3 has 13 amino acids. Between the trimmed V and J ends, which lost 3 bases and 4 bases, there was a span of 8 bases. CDR1 is SGHNT and CDR2 is YENEEA in the germline V gene. CDR3 nucleotide sequence: TGTGCCAGCAGCTTCGGGGGTCCAGATACGCAGTATTTT. Translation gives CASSFGGPDTQYF.

In nucleotides, the CDR3 is TGTGCCAGCAGAGATCGGACAGGGGCTGAAAAACTGTTTTTT. Protein sequence: CASRDRTGAEKLFF. This rearrangement joins TRBV2 to TRBJ1-4, with 9 nucleotides matching TRBD1. CDR1 is SNHLY and CDR2 is FYNNEI in the germline V gene. CDR3 size: 14 residues. V lost 6 bases, J lost 7 bases, and 6 bases stayed unmatched.

The genes are TRBV27 and TRBJ1-6; D unresolved. This CDR3 spans 14 amino acids. In germline, CDR1 is MNHEY, CDR2 SMNVEV (reference sequence). V gave up 3 bases and J gave up 5 bases, with 8 bases separating them. In nucleotides, the CDR3 is TGTGCCAGCAGTTTCTCGCAGAATAATTCACCCCTCCACTTT. Encoded protein: CASSFSQNNSPLHF.

This clone turned up a few times. V and J are TRBV18 and TRBJ1-3, with 8 nucleotides matching TRBD1. V was clipped by 3 bases and J by 4 bases; unmatched bases: 2. CDR1 is KGHSH, CDR2 LQKENI, per germline. The CDR3 consists of 14 residues. The CDR3 coding sequence is TGTGCCAGCTCACCGGACAGGGCGGGAAACACCATATATTTT. Translating it yields CASSPDRAGNTIYF.

The chain carries TRBV7-9 and TRBJ2-1, with TRBD2 identical over 13 bases. Per germline, CDR1 SEHNR and CDR2 FQNEAQ (reference sequence). The CDR3 covers 15 residues. J gave up 11 bases and V 2 bases, and 6 bases lay outside the gene matches. The CDR3 is CASSLRTSGGEKQFF. The CDR3 region has the DNA TGTGCCAGCAGCTTAAGGACTAGCGGGGGAGAAAAGCAGTTCTTC.

This clone is medium-sized. The V gene is TRBV5-4, the J gene TRBJ2-5; D is perhaps TRBD2 (5 bases). The V end was cut by 0 bases, the J end by 0 bases, with 6 bases between. The CDR3 runs to 14 residues. Germline CDR1 is SGHNT and CDR2 is YYREEE (reference sequence). The CDR3 is CASSLERNQETQYF. The CDR3 DNA reads TGTGCCAGCAGCTTGGAGCGGAACCAAGAGACCCAGTACTTC.

The gene calls are TRBV3-1 (or the pseudogene TRBV3-2) and TRBJ2-1, with D possibly being TRBD2 (6 bases). This CDR3 region has 16 residues. Germline lookup yields CDR1 LGHDT and CDR2 YNNKEL (reference sequence). V shed 2 bases and J shed 0 bases, with 11 bases lying between them. The CDR3 DNA reads TGTGCCAGCAGCCAATTGGCCGGGAGCTCCTACAATGAGCAGTTCTTC. It encodes CASSQLAGSSYNEQFF.